This TCR beta chain was observed in a study of cytomegalovirus exposure and HLA in healthy donors (dated by TCRdb to the late 2010s). Regarding the research as a whole: An earlier analysis of roughly 570 of the donors reported 276 Gb of sequence data and 100 million to 120 million unique TCR beta sequences obtained from some 170 million T cells. An early release that covered 500 to 800 HLA-typed donors contained approximately 300 gigabases of sequencing data and some 87 million unique TCR sequences. Of the 398 genotyped donors, 65% to 90% fell in the genetic ancestry cluster associated with self-reported Caucasian donors. The study aimed to test whether cataloging public T cell receptors could reveal signatures of past pathogen exposure. The study profiled the T cell repertoires of some 610 subjects by immunosequencing and related them to cytomegalovirus serostatus. A separate validation cohort of 90 to 150 different subjects was used in addition to the approximately 640-subject first cohort. To predict cytomegalovirus infection status, the study combined high-throughput TCR immunosequencing, statistical association of individual TCRs with disease status, and machine learning. A later analysis re-examined previously published TCR beta repertoires from more than 550 donors and added high-resolution HLA genotyping to investigate patterns of TCR occurrence. The later analysis used no new phenotypic data to find candidate immune exposures, relying instead on TCR beta sequences and their occurrence across donors. In an earlier analysis of several hundred of the donors, high-throughput TCR beta sequencing was used to judge whether each TCR beta V gene segment behaved as functional or pseudogenic. Alongside the repertoire data, information on donor age, sex, ethnicity and CMV serostatus was compiled. A later genetic analysis took genome-wide SNP genotypes for about three fifths of the roughly 700 donors and used that subset as a discovery cohort. All discovery cohort repertoires had been generated on a single sequencing platform. HLA typing covered class I and class II loci at four-digit resolution. Typing coverage differed by locus: A, B, C, DRB1 and DQB1 were typed in roughly 620-630 donors, DQA1 in 500 to 550, DPA1 in around 600, and DPB1 in 400 to 480. A handful of DR-DQ haplotypes were handled as single units for association and clustering because linkage in the cohort was strong. Across about 370 genotyped donors of the cohort, an average of approximately 240,000 unique TCR beta nucleotide sequences per donor were sequenced, and around 20% of those sequences were non-productive. Study-wide conclusions, independent of this receptor: The sequencing pipeline was judged likely to have produced a cluster of highly shared sequence variants as a technical artifact. Presence/absence analyses assumed roughly uniform sequencing depth across donors, an assumption that may not hold. A further reported finding was that TCR beta sequences accurately predicted the HLA-A and HLA-B alleles for most subjects in the first cohort. A later analysis reported that several top co-occurrence clusters appeared linked to parvovirus B19, influenza, CMV and Epstein-Barr virus. Over 15 rarely observed V segments, including chromosome 9 orphons, were excluded from the earlier analysis of approximately 500 of the donors because counts were too low. Across donors, most TCR sequences were observed very rarely, whereas some public TCRs were present in many individuals. Assigning TCR associations to individual alleles was difficult when HLA alleles, especially DR and DQ, strongly co-occurred. Because HLA typing was unavailable for some donors at each locus, only the typed subset was used in association tests. In both the original and validation cohorts, the classifier was reported to diagnose cytomegalovirus status with high specificity and sensitivity. Compared with equally common non-associated chains, HLA-associated TCR beta chains in a later analysis were more clonally expanded and had lower generation probabilities. Broadly in line with IMGT annotations, most TCR beta V segments showed up in productive rearrangements about 87% or about 30% of the time in an earlier analysis of several hundred of the donors. The cohort was sequenced for TCR beta chains only, and without alpha or paired-chain data the features that could be detected were limited. In a later genetic analysis, fewer N-insertions in productive TCRs were reported among donors in an Asian-associated ancestry cluster than the approximately 670-donor mean. The study listed 150 to 200 TCR beta chains as associated with cytomegalovirus. The 87-base-pair reads could not distinguish some IMGT-functional V segments, including TRBV6-2 and TRBV6-3, so those segments were excluded. For the cohort, immune exposure information was limited to CMV serostatus. Specific HLA alleles were associated with 18,000 or so TCR beta sequences at a false discovery rate of 0.05 in a later analysis. In a later analysis, most CMV-associated TCR beta chains were found to appear HLA-restricted, with HLA associations seemingly driven largely by CMV exposure. The authors suggested that the approach could potentially be generalized to other disease states and immunological phenotypes. According to a later analysis, TCR association rates differed among HLA loci, with DRB1 alleles showing the most associated TCRs and HLA-C alleles showing the fewest. A later genetic analysis associated a missense DCLRE1C variant with V-gene and J-gene trimming of TCR beta chains, and an independent cohort replicated the association. Three of the identified cytomegalovirus-associated TCR beta chains were confirmed in vitro to be specific for cytomegalovirus antigens. Correlated functional status among segregating V segments might reflect linkage disequilibrium, but an unknown experimental factor could not be ruled out.

The cohort comprised fewer than 700 healthy bone marrow donors. At the time of sampling, all cohort members were nominally healthy, though unrecorded immune exposures were likely present. The donor tested CMV seronegative and was one of the 352 seronegative cohort members. A peripheral blood sample was provided by each donor, and peripheral blood mononuclear cells were used for TCR beta sequencing. The Qiagen DNeasy Blood Extraction Kit was used to extract genomic DNA from the blood cell samples. On this clone: Its binding antigen is unknown. No base quality information exists; no much larger clone differs at one position.

In the germline V gene (reference sequence), CDR1 corresponds to MNHNY and CDR2 to SVGAGI. The CDR3 runs 12 residues from the cysteine to the phenylalanine. CDR3 DNA is the only sequence kept; it has 36 bases, read in frame from the first base. The method behind the library was the immunoSEQ multiplex PCR assay. For the multiplex PCR, a mixture combining 60 forward primers for TCR Vbeta segments and 13 reverse primers for TCR Jbeta segments was used. The CDR3 region of rearranged TCR beta genes was amplified from genomic DNA by a multiplex PCR assay. On the Illumina HiSeq System, the amplified TCR beta libraries were sequenced as 87-base-pair reads. Per the authors' processing: A later analysis tallied 75 million to 85 million unique TCR beta chains across the 650 to 750 repertoires, and approximately 9.9 million of those chains were shared by two or more donors. Raw reads were error-corrected and collapsed into unique sequences with a nearest-neighbor algorithm that merged closely related sequences to remove PCR and sequencing errors. To assign V, D and J gene segments, CDR3 sequences were aligned to IMGT reference sequences. For a sequence to be retained, a match of at least six nucleotides to both a V gene segment and a J gene segment was required. Rearrangements were classified as productive when the CDR3 lacked stop codons and remained in frame with V and J, and all other rearrangements were classified as non-productive. CDR3 was defined by IMGT convention, running from the second conserved V-encoded cysteine to the conserved J-encoded phenylalanine. In an earlier analysis of more than 550 of the donors, sequences lacking an unambiguous match to a single V gene segment were excluded. An earlier analysis of 550 to 650 of the donors classified V segments as functional when productive rearrangements were above 56.7% and as segregating when the standard deviation between donors was above 5%. A statistical classification framework was built to diagnose cytomegalovirus status from the catalog of TCR beta chain sequences. In a later analysis, V and J genes were assigned by comparing TCR nucleotide sequences against IMGT/GENE-DB human TR gene sequences. A later analysis assigned CDR3 sequences and most-parsimonious VDJ recombination scenarios with the TCRdist pipeline. In a later analysis, each TCR beta chain was defined by its CDR3 amino acid sequence together with its V-gene family, and reads lacking a unique V-gene family were excluded. In a later analysis, 500 to 650 highly shared, low-generation-probability nucleotide sequences were removed to address suspected cross-contamination and a sequencing artifact. A later analysis calculated a clonal expansion index for each public chain from normalized within-repertoire ranks of inferred template counts. A later analysis computed generation probabilities with a VDJ recombination model fitted to out-of-frame rearrangements, and checked the results against IGoR. Hypergeometric tests were used in a later analysis to score TCR-TCR, TCR-HLA and TCR-CMV co-occurrence, with a repertoire-size bias correction applied to the TCR pairs. A later analysis estimated false discovery rates by permuting HLA or CMV assignments 20 times. In a later analysis, co-occurring TCRs were grouped using DBSCAN, with TCRdist sequence similarity added in when clustering inside HLA-allele-positive subsets. For co-occurrence clustering, repertoires with fewer than 30,000 or more than 120,000 public chains were excluded, along with several repertoires with anomalous nucleotide sharing. The table comes from immuneACCESS by way of TCRdb, which keeps in-frame sequences with V and J called. Part of the clones is missing from these tables; in studies checked, under half for an unresolved V gene and the rest for unknown reasons. That table furnishes V, J and clone size, whereas the DNA furnished D and trimming. The sample table records roughly 180,000 clones; more than 80% of these occur just once. The ten largest make up 0.77% of the sample.

The sequenced sample was PBMCs. The sequence joins TRBV6-6 to TRBJ2-5; the D gene cannot be named for sure. The J call may not be correct, given that the DNA end is closer to TRBJ2-7. The receptor comes from a woman in her late teens or twenties in good health and CMV-seronegative. This receptor carries the CDR3 CASSYQEYEQYF. In nucleotide form, the sequence is TGTGCCAGCAGTTATCAGGAATACGAGCAGTACTTC.